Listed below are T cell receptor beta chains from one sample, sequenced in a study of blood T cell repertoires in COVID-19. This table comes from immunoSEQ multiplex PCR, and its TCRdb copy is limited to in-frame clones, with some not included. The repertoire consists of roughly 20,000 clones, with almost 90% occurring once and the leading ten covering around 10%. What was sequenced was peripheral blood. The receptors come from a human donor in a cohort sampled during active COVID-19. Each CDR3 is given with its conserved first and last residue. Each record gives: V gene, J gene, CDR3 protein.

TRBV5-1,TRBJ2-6,CASSLTNTSGGVGVGSGANVLTF
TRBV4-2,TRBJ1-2,CASSQDRGRVYTF
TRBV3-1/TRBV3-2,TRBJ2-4,CASSQVNSGGVTKNIQYF
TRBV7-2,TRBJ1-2,CASSPTTGQSHYGYTF
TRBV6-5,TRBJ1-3,CASSPEGTGIYF
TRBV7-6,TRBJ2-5,CASSLNFRSRRLRSETQYF
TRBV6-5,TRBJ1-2,CASSWDRTDYGYTF
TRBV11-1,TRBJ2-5,CASSLPGQGSRKNF
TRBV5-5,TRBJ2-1,CASSTGSGGLRYNEQFF
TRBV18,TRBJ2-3,CASSPRTIVGGDTQYF
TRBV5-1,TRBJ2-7,CASSKPSSYEQYF
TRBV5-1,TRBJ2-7,CASHNLPGEGSYEQYF
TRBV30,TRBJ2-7,CAWLGQGAEQYF
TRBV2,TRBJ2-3,CASRGDRGYTDTQYF
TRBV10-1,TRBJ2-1,CASKGLAGGTGNEQFF
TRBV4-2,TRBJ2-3,CASSPGTSGEFHTQYF
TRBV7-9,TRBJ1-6,CASTGAAGSYNSPLHF
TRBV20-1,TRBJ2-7,CSASPNYEQYF
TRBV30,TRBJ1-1,CAWSAGFEDTEAFF
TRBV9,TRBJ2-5,CASSVMDRNQETQYF
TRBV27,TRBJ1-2,CASSLRGADGYTF
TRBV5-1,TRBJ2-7,CASGGGDEQYF
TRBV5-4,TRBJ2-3,CASSLGLAGGTDTQYF
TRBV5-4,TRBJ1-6,CASRKGDRGGSPLHF
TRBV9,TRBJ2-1,CASSVAGVNEQFF
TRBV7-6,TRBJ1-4,CASTSGKGELFF
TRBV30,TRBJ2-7,CAWSGGAVTSYEQYF
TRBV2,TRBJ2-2,CASSGTGTGNTGELFF
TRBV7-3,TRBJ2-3,CASSLWGGIGDTQYF
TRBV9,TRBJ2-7,CASSAGYEQYF
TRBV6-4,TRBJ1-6,CASSEAIYNSPLHF
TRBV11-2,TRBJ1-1,CASSLDRDSEAFF
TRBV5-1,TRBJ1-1,CASGSPGVNTEAFF
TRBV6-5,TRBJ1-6,CASRRGQINSPLHF
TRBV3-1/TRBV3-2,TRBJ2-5,CASSQVGEGKQETQYF
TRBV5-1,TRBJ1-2,CASSLSHIANYGYTF
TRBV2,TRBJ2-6,CASTTVSGANVLTF
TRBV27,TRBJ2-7,CASSRQGGGYEQYF
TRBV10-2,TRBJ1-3,CASKEGNSGNTIYF
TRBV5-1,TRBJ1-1,CASSWGQGLESEAFF
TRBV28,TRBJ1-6,CASSARGGNSPLHF
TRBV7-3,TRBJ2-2,CASSSRYTINTGELFF
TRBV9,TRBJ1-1,CASSAPGTEAFF
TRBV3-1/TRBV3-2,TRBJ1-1,CASRYQSGDTEAFF
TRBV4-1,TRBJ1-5,CASSQEVTGSRQPQHF
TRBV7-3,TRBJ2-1,CASSQTSNNEQFF
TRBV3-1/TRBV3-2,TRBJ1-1,CASSQKGTGGSAFF
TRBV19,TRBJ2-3,CASSIVRGRSSDTQYF
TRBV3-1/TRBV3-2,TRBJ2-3,CASSQGLVTDTQYF
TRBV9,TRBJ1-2,CASTPLGSSNYGYTF
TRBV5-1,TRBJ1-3,CASSLAGYGNTIYF
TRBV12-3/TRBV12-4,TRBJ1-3,CASNLGNTIYF
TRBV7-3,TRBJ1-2,CASSLTPGLEGYTF
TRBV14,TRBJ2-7,CASSQLAVLSYEQYF
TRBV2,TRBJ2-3,CASSLREASTDTQYF
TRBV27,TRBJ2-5,CASRKASGYQETQYF
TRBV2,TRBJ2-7,CASTVQGTGSYEQYF
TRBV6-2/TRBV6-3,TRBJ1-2,CASSYPQGNSGYTF
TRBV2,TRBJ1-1,CASSEGRGIAEAFF